Listed below are T cell receptor beta chains from one sample, sequenced in a study of identical twins. TCRdb re-derived calls from the 5' RACE reads in MiXCR, one entry per CDR3 protein. The data contain just under 650,000 distinct CDR3 sequences, around 7.5% of them singletons. The sample also formed part of further work on yellow fever vaccine responses in identical twins.

Material: PBMCs. The source of these receptors is a woman aged 18-35 years in good health. CDR3s include the opening cysteine and the closing phenylalanine or tryptophan. A D gene is named only where the DNA matches it firmly. Only part of the rows carry a size: once, few, many, or a class if the clone is expanded.

>TRBJ2-1|few|TRBV7-9|13|NA
CASSWGTRNEQFF
TGTGCCAGCAGCTGGGGGACTCGTAATGAGCAGTTCTTC
>TRBJ2-7|many|TRBV28|11|NA
CASSSGHEQYF
TGTGCCAGCAGTTCAGGGCACGAGCAGTACTTC
>TRBJ2-1|many|TRBV29-1|13|NA
CSSGDQSYNEQFF
TGCAGCTCAGGGGACCAATCTTACAATGAGCAGTTCTTC
>TRBJ2-7|many|TRBV7-6|14|TRBD2
CASSLKLAGGEQYF
TGTGCCAGCAGCTTAAAACTAGCGGGAGGCGAGCAGTACTTC
>TRBJ2-2|NA|TRBV11-1|18|TRBD2
CASSFGLVGAKNTGELFF
TGTGCCAGCAGCTTCGGACTAGTTGGAGCTAAAAACACCGGGGAGCTGTTTTTT
>TRBJ2-5|many|TRBV20-1|15|TRBD2
CSARPLAGVQETQYF
TGCAGTGCTAGACCACTAGCGGGGGTCCAAGAGACCCAGTACTTC
>TRBJ2-2|few|TRBV27|15|NA
CASSPGWGLPGELFF
TGTGCCAGCAGCCCCGGGTGGGGACTCCCCGGGGAGCTGTTTTTT
>TRBJ2-7|many|TRBV20-1|14|TRBD2
CSARGLAGVGEQYF
TGCAGTGCTAGAGGGTTAGCGGGAGTTGGTGAGCAGTACTTC
>TRBJ2-2|few|TRBV18|16|NA
CASSPLTTRGTGELFF
TGTGCCAGCTCACCCCTGACAACCCGGGGCACCGGGGAGCTGTTTTTT
>TRBJ2-7|few|TRBV6-1|14|NA
CASSGGDNNYEQYF
TGTGCCAGCAGTGGGGGGGACAATAACTACGAGCAGTACTTC
>TRBJ2-1|NA|TRBV27|15|NA
CASSTLGAGYNEQFF
TGTGCCAGCAGCACTTTGGGGGCGGGCTACAATGAGCAGTTCTTC
>TRBJ2-1|NA|TRBV7-9|15|TRBD2
CASSSIAGGHNEQFF
TGTGCCAGCAGCTCCATAGCGGGAGGTCACAATGAGCAGTTCTTC
>TRBJ2-1|NA|TRBV5-6|15|TRBD2
CATLSGGRTYNEQFF
TGTGCCACCTTGAGCGGGGGCCGGACCTACAATGAGCAGTTCTTC
>TRBJ2-1|few|TRBV20-1|15|TRBD2
CSAEPNLLAGGEQFF
TGCAGTGCTGAACCGAATTTACTAGCGGGAGGGGAGCAGTTCTTC
>TRBJ1-4|NA|TRBV7-2|14|TRBD1
CASSITGGDEKLFF
TGTGCCAGCAGCATCACAGGGGGGGACGAAAAACTGTTTTTT
>TRBJ2-7|NA|TRBV9|14|NA
CASSATDAIYEQYF
TGTGCCAGCAGCGCGACCGATGCTATCTACGAGCAGTACTTC
>TRBJ1-1|NA|TRBV12-3/TRBV12-4|12|NA
CASSQGQFEAFF
TGTGCCAGCAGCCAAGGACAGTTTGAAGCTTTCTTT
>TRBJ2-3|few|TRBV7-2|14|TRBD2
CASKAGAHTDTQYF
TGTGCCAGCAAAGCGGGGGCCCACACAGATACGCAGTATTTT